This is a list of T cell receptor beta chains from one sample in a study of blood T cell repertoires in COVID-19. The assay was immunoSEQ multiplex PCR, and TCRdb's table has in-frame clones only and misses some. This table has around 70,000 clones, roughly 76% appearing once. The sequencing input was peripheral blood. Receptors originate from a woman aged 70 to 79 with acute or convalescent COVID-19. CDR3s include the opening cysteine and the closing phenylalanine or tryptophan. Each record gives: clone size, J gene, V gene, D gene, CDR3 protein, CDR3 DNA. D genes are given only for firm matches. Where a row states a size, it is once, few, many or the class of an expanded clone; other rows omit it.

size: few; J: TRBJ2-2; V: TRBV3-1/TRBV3-2; D: -; CDR3: CASSQDSWRGRATNTGELFF; DNA: TGTGCCAGCAGCCAAGATAGTTGGAGGGGGCGCGCCACGAACACCGGGGAGCTGTTTTTT
size: -; J: TRBJ1-3; V: TRBV6-6; D: -; CDR3: CASSDSSGNTIYF; DNA: TGTGCCAGCAGTGACAGTTCCGGAAACACCATATATTTT
size: -; J: TRBJ2-3; V: TRBV5-5; D: TRBD2; CDR3: CASSLGTSGKYDTQYF; DNA: TGTGCCAGCAGCTTGGGGACTAGCGGGAAGTATGATACGCAGTATTTT
size: -; J: TRBJ1-4; V: TRBV10-2; D: TRBD1; CDR3: CASSAGTGSNEKLFF; DNA: TGCGCCAGCAGTGCCGGGACAGGGTCTAATGAAAAACTGTTTTTT
size: -; J: TRBJ2-7; V: TRBV27; D: TRBD1; CDR3: CASSSGQGYEQYF; DNA: TGTGCCAGCTCCTCTGGACAGGGGTACGAGCAGTACTTC
size: -; J: TRBJ2-3; V: TRBV13; D: -; CDR3: CASTHEGRSTDTQYF; DNA: TGTGCCAGCACTCACGAGGGGAGGAGCACAGATACGCAGTATTTT
size: -; J: TRBJ2-5; V: TRBV19; D: TRBD1; CDR3: CASRRQGWGETQYF; DNA: TGTGCCAGTAGAAGACAGGGATGGGGAGAGACCCAGTACTTC
size: few; J: TRBJ2-3; V: TRBV27; D: TRBD2; CDR3: CASSPVTSGRGTQYF; DNA: TGTGCCAGCAGTCCAGTGACTAGCGGGAGAGGTACGCAGTATTTT
size: -; J: TRBJ1-2; V: TRBV28; D: -; CDR3: CASSAGRAPSGYGYTF; DNA: TGTGCCAGCAGTGCGGGGAGGGCCCCCTCTGGCTATGGCTACACCTTC
size: -; J: TRBJ2-6; V: TRBV9; D: TRBD1; CDR3: CASSLRTGTSGANVLTF; DNA: TGTGCCAGCAGCCTTCGGACAGGAACCTCTGGGGCCAACGTCCTGACTTTC
size: -; J: TRBJ2-6; V: TRBV4-1; D: TRBD2; CDR3: CASSQPRASGRAGANVLTF; DNA: TGCGCCAGCAGCCAACCAAGGGCTAGCGGGAGGGCCGGGGCCAACGTCCTGACTTTC
size: few; J: TRBJ2-7; V: TRBV5-4; D: -; CDR3: CASSSGAKGLRYEQYF; DNA: TGTGCCAGCAGCTCCGGGGCGAAGGGACTGCGCTACGAGCAGTACTTC
size: -; J: TRBJ2-7; V: TRBV28; D: -; CDR3: CASSFQGYEQYF; DNA: TGTGCCAGCAGTTTTCAGGGCTACGAGCAGTACTTC
size: -; J: TRBJ1-4; V: TRBV14; D: TRBD1; CDR3: CARLVRDRGRGEKLFF; DNA: TGTGCCAGATTGGTCCGGGACAGGGGAAGAGGGGAAAAACTGTTTTTT
size: -; J: TRBJ1-2; V: TRBV11-2; D: TRBD1; CDR3: CASSFTGGFNYGYTF; DNA: TGTGCCAGCAGCTTTACAGGGGGTTTTAACTATGGCTACACCTTC
size: -; J: TRBJ2-3; V: TRBV27; D: TRBD2; CDR3: CASSFFAGGGSTDTQYF; DNA: TGTGCCAGCAGTTTCTTTGCGGGAGGAGGTAGCACAGATACGCAGTATTTT
size: -; J: TRBJ1-1; V: TRBV5-5; D: -; CDR3: CASSFGQLNTEAFF; DNA: TGTGCCAGCAGCTTTGGACAGTTGAACACTGAAGCTTTCTTT
size: -; J: TRBJ2-1; V: TRBV24-1; D: TRBD2; CDR3: CATSDSRTRVDEQFF; DNA: TGTGCCACCAGTGATTCGAGGACTAGAGTAGATGAGCAGTTCTTC
size: -; J: TRBJ2-5; V: TRBV5-4; D: TRBD1; CDR3: CASSFGDRAGETQYF; DNA: TGTGCCAGCAGCTTTGGGGACAGGGCGGGGGAGACCCAGTACTTC
size: -; J: TRBJ2-3; V: TRBV27; D: -; CDR3: CASKDYRVADTQYF; DNA: TGTGCCAGCAAGGACTATAGAGTAGCAGATACGCAGTATTTT
size: -; J: TRBJ2-1; V: TRBV27; D: TRBD1; CDR3: CASSYLGTGDSEQFF; DNA: TGTGCCAGCAGTTACCTCGGGACAGGGGATAGTGAGCAGTTCTTC
size: once; J: TRBJ1-2; V: TRBV19; D: -; CDR3: CASSSGSSDQWTQKGYTF; DNA: TGTGCCAGTAGTTCCGGGTCTTCGGACCAATGGACACAAAAGGGCTACACCTTC
size: few; J: TRBJ1-5; V: TRBV18; D: -; CDR3: CASSPMAVSNQPQHF; DNA: TGTGCCAGCTCACCAATGGCAGTTAGCAATCAGCCCCAGCATTTT
size: -; J: TRBJ1-6; V: TRBV18; D: -; CDR3: CASSPRGELDSPLHF; DNA: TGTGCCAGCTCACCCAGGGGTGAACTGGATTCACCCCTCCACTTT
size: -; J: TRBJ2-3; V: TRBV7-3; D: -; CDR3: CASSLTQSTDTQYF; DNA: TGTGCCAGCAGCTTAACACAAAGCACAGATACGCAGTATTTT
size: once; J: TRBJ2-3; V: TRBV6-6; D: -; CDR3: CASSPGLPDTQYF; DNA: TGTGCCAGCAGCCCGGGTCTCCCAGATACGCAGTATTTT
size: once; J: TRBJ1-1; V: TRBV7-8; D: TRBD1; CDR3: CASSLVTGGNAEAFF; DNA: TGTGCCAGCAGCTTAGTGACAGGGGGAAACGCTGAAGCTTTCTTT
size: once; J: TRBJ2-3; V: TRBV7-2; D: -; CDR3: CASSLVPGEGGDTQYF; DNA: TGTGCCAGCAGCTTAGTCCCGGGAGAAGGAGGAGATACGCAGTATTTT
size: -; J: TRBJ2-7; V: TRBV27; D: TRBD2; CDR3: CASSLSASGGYEQYF; DNA: TGTGCCAGCAGTTTATCGGCTAGCGGGGGGTACGAGCAGTACTTC
size: -; J: TRBJ2-1; V: TRBV7-9; D: TRBD1; CDR3: CASSWTGVLGNEQFF; DNA: TGTGCCAGCAGCTGGACAGGAGTCCTTGGGAATGAGCAGTTCTTC